A selection of T cell receptor beta chains follows, all from one sample in a study of early T cells in non-severe SARS-CoV-2 infection. From the 5' RACE reads, TCRdb called clonotypes with MiXCR, one entry per CDR3 protein. In the table there are about 77,000 distinct CDR3 sequences, less than 20% of which are singletons. Specimen: whole blood. Receptor source: an adult who was a healthcare worker with PCR-confirmed SARS-CoV-2 infection or an uninfected control (not recorded which). CDR3s leave out the opening cysteine and the closing phenylalanine or tryptophan. Each record gives: J gene, V gene, CDR3 length, CDR3 protein.

>TRBJ1-6|TRBV11-2|14
ASSDRTGMNNSPLH
>TRBJ2-3|TRBV20-1|11
SARREPGNTQY
>TRBJ1-5|TRBV28|9
ASRDLQGLA
>TRBJ2-5|TRBV29-1|10
SVEQGPETQY
>TRBJ2-7|TRBV3-1|12
ASSRSGGSYEQY
>TRBJ1-1|TRBV20-1|13
SADGLGQGSTEAF
>TRBJ1-5|TRBV6-1|13
ASTWDRGGDQPQH
>TRBJ2-1|TRBV12-3/TRBV12-4|15
ASSDRVSGLSYNEQF
>TRBJ1-6|TRBV4-2|11
ASSQEVYSPLH
>TRBJ1-2|TRBV20-1|11
SAGGWAVYGYT
>TRBJ2-3|TRBV20-1|13
SASERGGVTDTQY
>TRBJ2-5|TRBV4-2|15
ASSPISGVGDQETQY
>TRBJ1-4|TRBV19|12
ASSSVGTNEKLF
>TRBJ1-1|TRBV7-2|12
ASSLVREVPEAF
>TRBJ2-2|TRBV7-7|14
ASSPQLAGNTGELF
>TRBJ1-1|TRBV6-5|12
ASRLDRVAAEAF
>TRBJ2-7|TRBV30|13
AWSGLAGGVYEQY
>TRBJ1-6|TRBV3-1|12
ASSLGGYNSPLH
>TRBJ1-1|TRBV6-5|13
ASRPTGVQATEAF
>TRBJ1-6|TRBV18|12
ASSPAGVSSPLH
>TRBJ2-7|TRBV20-1|11
SAVQGELDEQY
>TRBJ1-5|TRBV7-2|13
ASSLDRGRGQPQH
>TRBJ2-4|TRBV12-3/TRBV12-4|12
ASEGTGAKNIQY
>TRBJ1-2|TRBV6-6|11
ASRGRTPRDYT
>TRBJ1-2|TRBV29-1|12
SVEDRQGNYGYT
>TRBJ2-5|TRBV7-9|11
ASSFNPQETQY
>TRBJ2-4|TRBV7-6|20
ASSLKGLTGLAGAKAKNIQY
>TRBJ2-1|TRBV11-2|11
ASSLDLASEQF
>TRBJ2-1|TRBV24-1|14
ATRGKGLAGGNEQF
>TRBJ2-2|TRBV5-1|14
ASSPRGGASTGELF
>TRBJ2-7|TRBV21-1|11
ASSYTSLGEQY
>TRBJ1-5|TRBV19|14
ASSMYPGHDLGMQH
>TRBJ2-7|TRBV29-1|10
SRGTDPYEQY
>TRBJ2-5|TRBV14|13
ASSLFQGARETQY
>TRBJ2-5|TRBV11-2|15
ASSLDLEVRVRETQY